This T cell receptor beta chain was sequenced in a study of shared clonotypes between healthy human individuals. Sequencing was at deep level. The assay was immunoSEQ multiplex PCR, and TCRdb's table has in-frame clones only and misses some. The sample comprises roughly 1,100,000 clones, 60% to 80% of which are singletons, and roughly 1.5% rests with the top ten. Trimming pared 5 bases from V and 0 bases from J, leaving 8 bases between. CDR1 SGHVS and CDR2 FQNEAQ come from the germline V gene. This CDR3 has 15 amino acids. The chain links TRBV7-8 to TRBJ2-6, with D hard to call. The sample comprised memory CD4+ T cells sorted from blood. Subset denoted: CD45RA-negative fraction. The source of this sequence is a man younger than 30 in good health. CDR3 nucleotides: TGTGCCAGCAGCCTAGGACGCTCTGGGGCCAACGTCCTGACTTTC. Protein: CASSLGRSGANVLTF. The variable domain in full, with the rest retrieved from reference TRBV7-8 and TRBJ2-6, is GAGVSQSPRYKVAKRGQDVALRCDPISGHVSLFWYQQALGQGPEFLTYFQNEAQLDKSGLPSDRFFAERPEGSVSTLKIQRTQQEDSAVYLCASSLGRSGANVLTFGAGSRLTVL.